The present TCR beta chain was sequenced within a study of cytomegalovirus exposure and HLA in healthy donors. The wider study: From about 179 million T cells, an earlier analysis saw 100 million to 140 million unique TCR beta sequences.

PCR amplification relied on 60 Vbeta primers (plus 13 Jbeta primers). The repertoire was sequenced with immunoSEQ multiplex PCR; TCRdb's copy has only in-frame clones and lacks some. Among about 150,000 clones listed, about four fifths were seen once. Notes on the study in general: An analysis was carried out later, and it reportedly showed fewer N-insertions in an Asian-associated ancestry cluster than the approximately 700-donor mean.

This clone was recorded only once. No antigen is known for it. Sequence at one end of the junction differs from germline and may be a read error. Germline CDR1 is SEHNR and CDR2 is FQNEAQ (reference sequence). The CDR3 consists of 16 residues. Sequencing was performed on PBMCs. This sequence was found in a man aged 18 to 30 in good health and CMV-seronegative. The chain carries TRBV7-9 and TRBJ2-7; perhaps TRBD2 as D (6 bases). This chain's CDR3 is CSSSQKKAGRSYEQYF. CDR3 nucleotide sequence: TGTTCCAGCAGCCAGAAAAAAGCGGGTAGGTCCTACGAGCAGTACTTC.